This T cell receptor beta chain was obtained from a study of T cell responses to AZD1222 COVID-19 vaccine. Overall study context: Pooled samples include second doses given at about 4 or 12 weeks. General study points: Vaccine-associated CD4 TCRs spanned spike, dominant at 160-218 and 743-854. Unmutated regions of variants are reportedly targeted by nearly half of spike-specific TCRs.

The method was immunoSEQ multiplex PCR; TCRdb's version includes in-frame clones alone and lacks a portion of them. Of about 120,000 clones in the sample, around 89% were seen once. Comment on this clone: What it binds is not known.

Here the sequenced sample was peripheral blood, taken on day 0 of AZD1222 vaccination. The sequence was collected from an adult in good health.

The CDR3 DNA reads TGTGCCAGCAGTCCCTTAGGGACAGTCAATCAGCCCCAGCATTTT. Protein product: CASSPLGTVNQPQHF. The V gene is TRBV28, the J gene TRBJ1-5; TRBD1 matches at 7 bases. The CDR3 spans 15 residues. The junction had 7 bases not matched to a gene; V was cut back by 5 bases and J by 3 bases. Germline CDR1 and CDR2: MDHEN and SYDVKM.